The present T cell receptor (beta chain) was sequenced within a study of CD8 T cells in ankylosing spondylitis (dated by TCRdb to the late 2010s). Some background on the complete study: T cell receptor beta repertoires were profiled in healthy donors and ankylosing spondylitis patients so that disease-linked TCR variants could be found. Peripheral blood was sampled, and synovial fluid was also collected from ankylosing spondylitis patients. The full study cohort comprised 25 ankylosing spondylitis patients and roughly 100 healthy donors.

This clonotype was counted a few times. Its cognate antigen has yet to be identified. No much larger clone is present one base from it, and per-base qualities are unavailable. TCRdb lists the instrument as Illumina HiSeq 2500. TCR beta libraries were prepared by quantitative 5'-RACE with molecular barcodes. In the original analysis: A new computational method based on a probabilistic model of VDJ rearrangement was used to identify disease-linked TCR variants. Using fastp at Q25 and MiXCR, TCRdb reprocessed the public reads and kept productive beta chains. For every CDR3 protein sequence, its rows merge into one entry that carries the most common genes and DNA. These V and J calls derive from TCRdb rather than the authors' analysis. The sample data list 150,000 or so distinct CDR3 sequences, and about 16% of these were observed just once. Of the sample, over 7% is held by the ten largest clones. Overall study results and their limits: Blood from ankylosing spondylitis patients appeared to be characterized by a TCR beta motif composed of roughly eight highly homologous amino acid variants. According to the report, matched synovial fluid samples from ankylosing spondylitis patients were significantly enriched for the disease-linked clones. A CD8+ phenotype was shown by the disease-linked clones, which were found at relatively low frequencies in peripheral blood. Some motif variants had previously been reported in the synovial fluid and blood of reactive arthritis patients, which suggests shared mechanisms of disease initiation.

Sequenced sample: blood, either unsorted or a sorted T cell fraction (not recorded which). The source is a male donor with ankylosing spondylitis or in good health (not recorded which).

This receptor has the CDR3 CASSLGSQETQYF. The DNA sequence reads TGCGCCAGCAGCTTGGGGTCACAAGAGACCCAGTACTTC. Recombination linked TRBV5-1 to TRBJ2-5; the D gene lacks a confident call. Inclusive of the bounding cysteine and phenylalanine, the CDR3 is 13 residues long. The kept DNA is CDR3 alone, 39 bases in frame from the first base. V is clipped by 0 bases and J by 2 bases, and the sequence between their germline boundaries is 5 bases long. The germline V gene encodes CDR1 SGHRS and CDR2 YFSETQ. Supplemented by the reference TRBV5-1 and TRBJ2-5 proteins around the CDR3, the complete variable domain is KAGVTQTPRYLIKTRGQQVTLSCSPISGHRSVSWYQQTPGQGLQFLFEYFSETQRNKGNFPGRFSGRQFSNSRSEMNVSTLELGDSALYLCASSLGSQETQYFGPGTRLLVL.